The 15 T cell receptor delta chains given below trace back to one sample, sequenced in a study of γδ T cells in repeated Plasmodium falciparum infection (dated by TCRdb to the early 2020s). Vgamma9/Vdelta2+ and Vdelta2-negative gammadelta T cell populations were flow-sorted from peripheral blood mononuclear cells for bulk TCR repertoire analysis. Libraries came from multiplex PCR. This sample was sequenced with an Illumina MiSeq. Clones were re-identified by TCRdb from the public reads with CATT, and rows with the same DNA were merged. The sample table lists around 50,000 delta-chain clones, roughly 1.9% of them with a count of one. Of the sample, approximately 25% is held by the ten largest clones. The specimen sequenced was gamma-delta T cells from blood. The receptors come from a pool of human donors (malaria-infected and uninfected, not separated).

In its sample, this clone was seen a few times. This is likely an artifact of a read error, given a far larger clone one base away. V is TRDV1 and J is TRDJ1; TRDD2 aligns across 7 bases. TCRdb leaves out the J gene; it was filled in here by matching the DNA to germline. The CDR3 is 17 amino acids. The germline V gene encodes CDR1 TSWWSYY and CDR2 QGS. Losses at the gene ends were 1 base for V and 5 bases for J; bases not matched to a gene: 13. The CDR3 is CALGEQVFLPSGDKLIF. CDR3 DNA: TGTGCTCTTGGGGAACAGGTATTCCTACCTTCGGGGGATAAACTCATCTTT.

This clone was counted ten times or more. The TCRdb protein, from a much larger clone, departs from this DNA's translation at residue 9, likely by read error; the protein shown derives from the DNA. V usage is TRDV2 and J usage is TRDJ1; perhaps TRDD3 as D (6 bases). Here the J gene was assigned by germline matching of the DNA, as TCRdb has none. Germline V gene sequence: CDR1 GEAIGNYY, CDR2 EKD. The CDR3 is made up of 16 amino acids. V gave up 1 base and J gave up 1 base, with 15 bases separating them. The CDR3 spells CACDTGIYGITDKLIF. The DNA for the CDR3 is TGTGCCTGTGACACGGGGATTTATGGGATCACCGATAAACTCATCTTT.

This clone was seen a few times. A far larger clone is just one base off, so this is likely a read error. Other nucleotide sequences from this sample produce the same CDR3. CDR3 bases: TGTGCTCTTGGGGAACTAGTTTATTCCGATAAGCTCATCTTT. Its protein product is CALGELVYSDKLIF. The V gene corresponds to TRDV1; no J gene was called; the table assigns TRDD3, which was not confirmed against the DNA. This CDR3 comprises 14 residues. Per germline, CDR1 TSWWSYY and CDR2 QGS.

This clone has only a few counts. TCRdb's entry gives the protein of a much larger clone, which mismatches this DNA's translation at residue 13, likely from a read error; the protein reported here is translated from the DNA. The V gene reported is TRDV2; the J gene is uncalled; TRDD3 is the table's D call, not checked against the DNA. The CDR3 runs to 15 residues. Germline-derived CDR1 and CDR2 are GEAIGNYY and EKD. CDR3 DNA sequence: TGTGCCTGTGACACCGTTTCAATACTGGGGGATAAACCCATCTTT. This sequence encodes CACDTVSILGDKPIF.

This clone was seen ten or more times. The protein TCRdb lists belongs to a much larger clone and differs from this DNA's translation at residue 12, which points to a read error; the protein shown is made from the DNA. The J gene has no call, while the V gene is TRAV38-2/DV8. Germline V gives CDR1 TSESDYY, CDR2 QEAYKQQN. This CDR3 contains 14 residues. CDR3 in amino acids: CAYRSPYLRTKPIF. The CDR3 DNA sequence: TGTGCTTATAGGAGCCCGTATCTCAGGACGAAACCCATCTTT.

This clone was seen more than once but under ten times. The mismatch at residue 8 between this DNA's translation and the TCRdb protein of a much larger clone likely reflects a read error; the protein shown is translated from the DNA. The V gene is TRDV2, the J gene TRDJ1; TRDD3 agrees at 8 bases. The J gene was missing in TCRdb and was found by matching the end of the DNA to germline. V lost 0 bases to trimming and J lost 7 bases; unmatched junction nucleotides: 15. CDR3 length: 17 residues. Germline V gives CDR1 GEAIGNYY, CDR2 EKD. The CDR3 sequence is CACDTGDEGYAGAKLIF. As DNA, the CDR3 is TGTGCCTGTGACACCGGTGATGAGGGATACGCTGGGGCTAAACTCATCTTT.

This clone was counted at least ten times. V is TRDV1 and J is TRDJ1; the D is unclear. The J gene is absent in TCRdb and was assigned here via DNA matching to germline. V was cut by 2 bases and J by 0 bases, with 16 bases left in between. Germline values: CDR1 TSWWSYY, CDR2 QGS. This CDR3 contains 17 residues. The CDR3 coding sequence is TGTGCTCTTGGGGAAGAACCCTCCCTCCCGTACACCGATAAACTCATCTTT. As protein: CALGEEPSLPYTDKLIF.

This clone was seen more than once but under ten times. A read error likely explains why the TCRdb protein, taken from a much larger clone, differs from this DNA's translation at residue 10; the protein shown is translated from the DNA. The rearrangement joins TRDV2 to TRDJ1; 7 positions match TRDD3. Germline CDR1 is GEAIGNYY and CDR2 is EKD. The length of the CDR3 is 20 residues. The junction had 25 bases not matched to a gene; V was cut back by 4 bases and J by 3 bases. The CDR3 region is CACEPMGIESVPRVADKLIF. The CDR3, as DNA: TGTGCCTGTGAACCTATGGGGATAGAAAGTGTTCCAAGGGTGGCCGATAAACTCATCTTT.

This clone was seen ten or more times. TCRdb records a much larger clone's protein for this DNA, with a difference at residue 16 that likely arises from a read error; the protein given is the translation of the DNA. The genes are TRDV1 and TRDJ1; 12 nucleotides line up with TRDD3. TCRdb is silent on the J gene; assignment here came from matching the DNA to germline. The CDR3 sequence is 22 residues long. From germline, CDR1 is TSWWSYY and CDR2 QGS. The J segment lost 1 base and the V segment lost 0 bases, leaving 18 bases of the junction unmatched. The CDR3 region has the DNA TGTGCTCTTGGGGAACTCTGCCCTCATCTACTGGGGGATACCATATGCACCGATAAACTCATCTTT. Encoded protein: CALGELCPHLLGDTICTDKLIF.

This clone occurred a few times. The likely explanation is a read error, given a far larger clone one base away. Other nucleotide sequences from this sample produce the same CDR3. The CDR3 loop reads CALGEPYHRPGTWDRCTDKLIF. DNA of the CDR3: TGTGCTCTTGGGGAACCCTATCATAGGCCGGGGACTTGGGACCGATGCACCGATAAACTCATCTTT. The chain uses TRDV1 and TRDJ1, with a weak D call TRDD3 (5 bases). TCRdb leaves out the J gene; it was filled in here by matching the DNA to germline. Trimming left V 1 base short and J 1 base short, with 31 bases between. Germline V lookup: CDR1 TSWWSYY, CDR2 QGS. The CDR3 sequence is 22 residues long.

On this clone itself: One base separates it from a far larger clone, so it is likely a read error. Other DNA sequences from this sample encode an identical CDR3 as well. The rearrangement links TRDV3 to TRDJ1; 12 nucleotides agree with TRDD3. Here the J gene came from matching the DNA to germline, since TCRdb omits it. V dropped 0 bases and J dropped 0; count of bases not matched to a gene: 29. The germline V gene encodes CDR1 TVYSNPD and CDR2 GDNSRS (reference sequence). This CDR3 region has 24 residues. In nucleotides, the CDR3 is TGTGCCTTTAGCTACCCTTCCTACTTAGGGGATGTTCTGGGGGATACGCTGTACACCGATAAACTCATCTTT. Protein sequence: CAFSYPSYLGDVLGDTLYTDKLIF.

Note on this clone: Only one base separates this from a far larger clonotype, so it likely reflects a read error. The sample holds other DNA sequences that translate to the same CDR3. The rearrangement joins TRDV1 to TRDJ1; 7 positions agree with TRDD3. Germline lookup yields CDR1 TSWWSYY and CDR2 QGS. The CDR3 sequence is 22 residues long. With 0 bases clipped from V and 5 bases from J, the junction kept 27 bases outside the gene matches. CDR3: CALGELKAHLLRLGLLRDKLIF. DNA of the CDR3: TGTGCTCTTGGGGAACTAAAAGCCCATCTGCTTAGACTGGGGTTGTTAAGAGATAAACTCATCTTT.

This clone was detected many times. This DNA translates differently at residue 3 from the TCRdb protein, which is that of a much larger clone; a read error is likely, and the protein shown is the DNA's own translation. The rearrangement uses TRDV3 and TRDJ1; 13 bases match TRDD3. The CDR3 covers 20 residues. After removal of 4 bases from V and 1 base from J, the junction contained 21 bases not matched to a gene. The germline V gene encodes CDR1 TVYSNPD and CDR2 GDNSRS (reference sequence). The CDR3: CASQRPLLGDTHEGTDKLIF. The CDR3 DNA reads TGTGCCTCTCAGCGCCCGCTACTGGGGGATACGCATGAGGGCACCGATAAACTCATCTTT.

There are a few counts of this clone. TCRdb records a much larger clone's protein for this DNA, with a difference at residue 16 that likely arises from a read error; the protein given is the translation of the DNA. The chain uses TRDV2 and TRDJ3; 9 bases match TRDD3. The J gene is not listed in TCRdb, so it was assigned here from a DNA match to germline. CDR3 length: 19 amino acids. From germline, CDR1 is GEAIGNYY and CDR2 EKD. CDR3 DNA sequence: TGTGCCTGTGACACCGGGTGTCTGGGGGATCCCTGGGACACCCGACGGATGTTTTTC. Encoded protein: CACDTGCLGDPWDTRRMFF.

By its share, this clone is medium-sized. This CDR3 is also generated by other DNA sequences in the sample. This chain links TRDV1 with TRDJ1, with 9 positions matching TRDD3. CDR3 length: 20 amino acids. After removal of 1 base from V and 8 bases from J, the junction contained 23 bases not matched to a gene. Germline CDR1 and CDR2: TSWWSYY and QGS. The CDR3, as DNA: TGTGCTCTTGGGGAACCACTGAGTTTTTGGGGGATAAAAGTTGTTTCGAAACTCATCTTT. Residues: CALGEPLSFWGIKVVSKLIF.